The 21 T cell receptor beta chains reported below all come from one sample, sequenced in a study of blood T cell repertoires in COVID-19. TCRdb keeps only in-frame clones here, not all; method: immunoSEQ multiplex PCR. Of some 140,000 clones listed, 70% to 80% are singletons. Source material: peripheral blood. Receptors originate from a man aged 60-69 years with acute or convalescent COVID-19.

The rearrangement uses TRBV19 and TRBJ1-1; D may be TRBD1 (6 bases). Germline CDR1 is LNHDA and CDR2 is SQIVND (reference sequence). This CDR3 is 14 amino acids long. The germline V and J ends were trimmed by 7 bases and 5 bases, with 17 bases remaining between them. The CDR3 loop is CASTTGGGATEAFF. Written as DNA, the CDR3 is TGTGCCAGTACCACCGGGGGGGGCGCAACTGAAGCTTTCTTT.

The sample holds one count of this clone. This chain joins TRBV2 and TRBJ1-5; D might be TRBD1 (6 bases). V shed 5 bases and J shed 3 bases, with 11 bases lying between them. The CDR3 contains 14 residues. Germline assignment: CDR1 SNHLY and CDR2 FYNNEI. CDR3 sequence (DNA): TGTGCCAGCAGTTCGGACAGAAACAATCAGCCCCAGCATTTT. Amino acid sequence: CASSSDRNNQPQHF.

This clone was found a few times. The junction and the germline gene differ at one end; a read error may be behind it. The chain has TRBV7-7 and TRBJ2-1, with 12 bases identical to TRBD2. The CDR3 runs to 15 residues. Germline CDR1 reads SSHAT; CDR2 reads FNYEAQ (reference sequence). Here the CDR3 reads CASSPGTSGSNEQFF. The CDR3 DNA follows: TGTGCTAGCAGCCCAGGGACTAGCGGGTCCAATGAGCAGTTCTTC.

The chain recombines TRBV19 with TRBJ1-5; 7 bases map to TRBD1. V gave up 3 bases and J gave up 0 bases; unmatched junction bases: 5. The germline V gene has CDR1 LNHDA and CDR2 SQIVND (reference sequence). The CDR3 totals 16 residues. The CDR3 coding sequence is TGTGCCAGTAGTATTCCGAGACAGGGTAGCAATCAGCCCCAGCATTTT. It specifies CASSIPRQGSNQPQHF.

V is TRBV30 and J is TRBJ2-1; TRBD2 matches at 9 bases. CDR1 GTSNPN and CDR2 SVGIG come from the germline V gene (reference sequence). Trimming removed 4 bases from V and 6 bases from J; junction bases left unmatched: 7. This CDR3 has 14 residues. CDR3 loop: CAWTRGLAVNEQFF. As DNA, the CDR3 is TGTGCCTGGACTCGGGGACTAGCCGTCAATGAGCAGTTCTTC.

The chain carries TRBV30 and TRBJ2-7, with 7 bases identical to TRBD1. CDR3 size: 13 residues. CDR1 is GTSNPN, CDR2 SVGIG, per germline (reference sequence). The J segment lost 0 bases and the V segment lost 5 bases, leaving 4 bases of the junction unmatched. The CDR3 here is CAWGAGGSYEQYF. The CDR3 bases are TGTGCCTGGGGGGCAGGGGGCTCCTACGAGCAGTACTTC.

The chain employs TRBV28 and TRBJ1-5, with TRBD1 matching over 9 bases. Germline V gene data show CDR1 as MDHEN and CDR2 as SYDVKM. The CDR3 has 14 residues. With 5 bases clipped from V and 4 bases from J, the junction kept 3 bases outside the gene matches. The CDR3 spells CASSPGTGNQPQHF. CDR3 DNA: TGTGCCAGCAGTCCAGGGACAGGGAATCAGCCCCAGCATTTT.

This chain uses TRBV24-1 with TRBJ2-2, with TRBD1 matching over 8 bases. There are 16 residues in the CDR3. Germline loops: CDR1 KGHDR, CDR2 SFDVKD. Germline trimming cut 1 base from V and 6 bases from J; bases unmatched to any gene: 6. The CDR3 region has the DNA TGTGCCACCAGTGATTTTGGGACAGGAGAGGCCGGGGAGCTGTTTTTT. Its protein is CATSDFGTGEAGELFF.

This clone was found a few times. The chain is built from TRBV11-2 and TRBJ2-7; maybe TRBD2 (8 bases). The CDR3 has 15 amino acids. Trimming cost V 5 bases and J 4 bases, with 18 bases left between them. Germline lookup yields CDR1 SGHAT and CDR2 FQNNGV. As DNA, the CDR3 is TGTGCCAGCAGCCACGGGAGGGGACAGAGGTACGAGCAGTACTTC. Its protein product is CASSHGRGQRYEQYF.

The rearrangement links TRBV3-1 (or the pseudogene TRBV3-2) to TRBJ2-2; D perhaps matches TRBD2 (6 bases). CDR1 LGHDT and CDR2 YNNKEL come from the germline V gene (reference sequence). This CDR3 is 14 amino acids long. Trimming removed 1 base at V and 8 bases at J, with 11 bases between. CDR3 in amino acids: CASSQARDWGELFF. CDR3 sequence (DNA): TGTGCCAGCAGCCAAGCGCGGGACTGGGGGGAGCTGTTTTTT.

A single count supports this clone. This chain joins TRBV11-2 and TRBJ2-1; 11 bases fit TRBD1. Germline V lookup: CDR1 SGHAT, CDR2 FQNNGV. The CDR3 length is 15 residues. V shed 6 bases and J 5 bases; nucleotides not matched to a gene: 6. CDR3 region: CASRSGQGANNEQFF. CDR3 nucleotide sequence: TGTGCCAGCAGATCTGGACAGGGGGCTAACAATGAGCAGTTCTTC. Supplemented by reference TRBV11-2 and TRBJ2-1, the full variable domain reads EAGVAQSPRYKIIEKRQSVAFWCNPISGHATLYWYQQILGQGPKLLIQFQNNGVVDDSQLPKDRFSAERLKGVDSTLKIQPAKLEDSAVYLCASRSGQGANNEQFFGPGTRLTVL.

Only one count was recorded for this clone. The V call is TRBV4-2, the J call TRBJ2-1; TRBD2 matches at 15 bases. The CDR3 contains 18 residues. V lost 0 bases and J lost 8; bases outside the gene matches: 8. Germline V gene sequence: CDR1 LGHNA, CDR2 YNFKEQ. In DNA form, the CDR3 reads TGTGCCAGCAGCCAAGAGGTTTGGACTAGCGGGAGGGGTGATGAGCAGTTCTTC. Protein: CASSQEVWTSGRGDEQFF.

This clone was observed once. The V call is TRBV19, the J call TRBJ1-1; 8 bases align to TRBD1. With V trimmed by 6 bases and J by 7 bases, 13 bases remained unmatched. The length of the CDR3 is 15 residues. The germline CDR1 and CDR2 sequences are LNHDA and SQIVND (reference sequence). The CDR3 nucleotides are TGTGCCAGTAGCAAAGCCTTGTCCGGGACAGGTGAAGCTTTCTTT. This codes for CASSKALSGTGEAFF.

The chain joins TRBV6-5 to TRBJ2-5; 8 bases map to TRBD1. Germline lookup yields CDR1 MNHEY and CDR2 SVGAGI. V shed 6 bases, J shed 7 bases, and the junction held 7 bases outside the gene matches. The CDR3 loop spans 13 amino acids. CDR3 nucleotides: TGTGCCAGCAGCCAACAGGGGGTAGGGACCCAGTACTTC. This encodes CASSQQGVGTQYF.

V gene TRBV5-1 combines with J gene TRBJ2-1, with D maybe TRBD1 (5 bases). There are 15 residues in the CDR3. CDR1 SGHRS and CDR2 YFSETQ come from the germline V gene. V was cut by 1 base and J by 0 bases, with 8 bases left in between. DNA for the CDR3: TGCGCCAGCAGCTTGCCCAGGGACTCCTACAATGAGCAGTTCTTC. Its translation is CASSLPRDSYNEQFF.

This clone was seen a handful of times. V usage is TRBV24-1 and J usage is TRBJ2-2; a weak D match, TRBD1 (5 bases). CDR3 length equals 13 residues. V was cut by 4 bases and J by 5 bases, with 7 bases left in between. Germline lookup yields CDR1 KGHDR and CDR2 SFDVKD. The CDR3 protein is CATSDRATGELFF. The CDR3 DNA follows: TGTGCCACCAGTGACAGGGCGACCGGGGAGCTGTTTTTT.

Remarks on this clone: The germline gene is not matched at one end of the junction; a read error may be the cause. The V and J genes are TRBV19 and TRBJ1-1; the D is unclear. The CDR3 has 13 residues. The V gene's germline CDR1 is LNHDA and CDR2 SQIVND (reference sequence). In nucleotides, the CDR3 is TGTGCCAGCAGTATGAAAGGAGACACTGAAGCTTTCTTT. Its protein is CASSMKGDTEAFF.

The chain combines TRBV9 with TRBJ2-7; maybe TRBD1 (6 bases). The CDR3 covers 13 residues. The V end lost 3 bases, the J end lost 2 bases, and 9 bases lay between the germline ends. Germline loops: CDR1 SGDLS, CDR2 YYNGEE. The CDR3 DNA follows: TGTGCCAGCAGCGCCGGGACAACCTACGAGCAGTACTTC. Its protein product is CASSAGTTYEQYF. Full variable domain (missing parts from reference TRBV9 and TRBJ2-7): DSGVTQTPKHLITATGQRVTLRCSPRSGDLSVYWYQQSLDQGLQFLIQYYNGEERAKGNILERFSAQQFPDLHSELNLSSLELGDSALYFCASSAGTTYEQYFGPGTRLTVT.

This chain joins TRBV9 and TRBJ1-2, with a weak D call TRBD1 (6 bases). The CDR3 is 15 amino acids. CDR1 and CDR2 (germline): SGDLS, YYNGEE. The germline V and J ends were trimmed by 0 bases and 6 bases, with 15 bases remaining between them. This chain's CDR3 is CASSVVLPGADGYTF. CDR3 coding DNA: TGTGCCAGCAGCGTAGTACTCCCAGGGGCTGATGGCTACACCTTC.

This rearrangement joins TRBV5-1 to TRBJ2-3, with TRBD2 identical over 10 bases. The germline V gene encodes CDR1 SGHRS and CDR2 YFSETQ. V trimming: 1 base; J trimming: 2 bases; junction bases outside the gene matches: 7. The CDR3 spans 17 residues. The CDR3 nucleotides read TGCGCCAGCAGCTTGAAAGCGGGAGGGCCCCTCACAGATACGCAGTATTTT. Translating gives CASSLKAGGPLTDTQYF. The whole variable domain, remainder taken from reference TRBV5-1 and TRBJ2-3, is KAGVTQTPRYLIKTRGQQVTLSCSPISGHRSVSWYQQTPGQGLQFLFEYFSETQRNKGNFPGRFSGRQFSNSRSEMNVSTLELGDSALYLCASSLKAGGPLTDTQYFGPGTRLTVL.

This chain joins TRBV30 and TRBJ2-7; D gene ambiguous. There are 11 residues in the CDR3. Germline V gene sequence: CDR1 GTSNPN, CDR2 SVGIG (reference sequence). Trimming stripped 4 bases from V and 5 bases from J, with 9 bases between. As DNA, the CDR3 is TGTGCCTGGATGGGCCTTCACGAGCAGTACTTC. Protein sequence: CAWMGLHEQYF.